This entry concerns a single TCR beta chain. This CDR3 region has 15 residues. The germline V gene encodes CDR1 SNHLY and CDR2 FYNNEI. V shed 2 bases and J shed 4 bases, with 15 bases lying between them. This entry comes from a study of cytomegalovirus exposure and HLA in healthy donors. Study details: Genotyping showed around 80% of 300 to 450 donors falling in the Caucasian-associated ancestry cluster.

The PCR ran on 60 Vbeta and 13 Jbeta primers. The data were produced by immunoSEQ multiplex PCR, yet TCRdb's version contains in-frame clones alone and is incomplete. Among some 180,000 clones listed, just under 80% were seen once. This receptor was taken from a young woman in good health and CMV-seronegative. The chain joins TRBV2 to TRBJ2-7; D perhaps matches TRBD1 (5 bases). Input material: PBMCs. DNA of the CDR3: TGTGCCAGCAGTGAATTGGGGCAGAGACGGTACGAGCAGTACTTC. Its translation is CASSELGQRRYEQYF.